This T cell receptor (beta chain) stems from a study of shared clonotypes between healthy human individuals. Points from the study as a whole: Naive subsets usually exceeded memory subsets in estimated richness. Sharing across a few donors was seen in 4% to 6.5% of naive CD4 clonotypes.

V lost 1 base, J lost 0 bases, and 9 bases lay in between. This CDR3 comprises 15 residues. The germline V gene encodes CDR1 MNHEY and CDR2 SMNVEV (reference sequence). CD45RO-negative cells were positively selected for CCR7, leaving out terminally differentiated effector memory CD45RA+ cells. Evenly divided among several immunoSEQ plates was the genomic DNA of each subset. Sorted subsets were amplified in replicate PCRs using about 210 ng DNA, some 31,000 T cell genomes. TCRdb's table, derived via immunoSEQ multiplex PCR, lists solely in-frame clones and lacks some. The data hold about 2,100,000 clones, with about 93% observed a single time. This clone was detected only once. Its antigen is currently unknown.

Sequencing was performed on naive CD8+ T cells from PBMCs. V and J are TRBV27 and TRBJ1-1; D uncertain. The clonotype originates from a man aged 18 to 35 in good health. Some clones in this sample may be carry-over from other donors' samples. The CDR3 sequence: CASSLYGEMNTEAFF. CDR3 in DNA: TGTGCCAGCAGTTTATATGGGGAAATGAACACTGAAGCTTTCTTT.